The 20 T cell receptor beta chains presented below share a single source sample, sequenced in a study of OX40 agonist ivuxolimab in advanced cancers. Data came from immunoSEQ multiplex PCR; TCRdb stores just in-frame clones and leaves some out. This sample has roughly 92,000 clones; more than 80% occur once, and the top ten carry around 5.9%. The material sequenced was CD4+ or CD8+ T cells sorted from blood, taken in a trial of the OX40 agonist ivuxolimab. Receptor source: an adult with an advanced solid tumor such as melanoma, head and neck, liver or kidney cancer.

The gene calls are TRBV6-1 and TRBJ2-3, with no clear D. In germline, CDR1 is MNHNS, CDR2 SASEGT. The ends were cut back, 6 bases at V and 6 bases at J, with 4 bases in the middle. There are 10 residues in the CDR3. The CDR3 loop is CASRGDTQYF. CDR3 sequence (DNA): TGTGCCAGCAGGGGGGATACGCAGTATTTT.

The rearrangement uses TRBV2 and TRBJ1-5; D uncertain. The CDR3 contains 15 residues. V lost 6 bases, J lost 6 bases, and 18 bases lay in between. CDR1 SNHLY and CDR2 FYNNEI come from the germline V gene. The CDR3 bases are TGTGCCAGCAGAGGCGCGGGAGGGCGAGGTCAGCCCCAGCATTTT. This sequence encodes CASRGAGGRGQPQHF.

The chain joins TRBV7-2 to TRBJ2-1; D uncertain. Per the germline V gene, CDR1 is SGHTA and CDR2 is FQGNSA. Trimming stripped 5 bases from V and 4 bases from J, with 6 bases between. The CDR3 contains 12 residues. The DNA for the CDR3 is TGTGCCAGCAGCCCGCAGTACAATGAGCAGTTCTTC. Translating gives CASSPQYNEQFF.

Comment on this clone: The same CDR3 also results from other DNA sequences found in this sample. The chain recombines TRBV6-6 with TRBJ1-2; D not certain. The CDR3 is 12 amino acids. CDR1 MNHNY and CDR2 SVGAGI come from the germline V gene (reference sequence). With 2 bases removed from V and 4 bases from J, the gap between germline ends came to 5 bases. CDR3 protein: CASSYSGYGYTF. The CDR3 DNA sequence: TGTGCCAGCAGTTACAGCGGCTATGGCTACACCTTC.

This chain connects TRBV7-2 to TRBJ2-7; possible D gene TRBD2, 5 bases. Germline loops: CDR1 SGHTA, CDR2 FQGNSA. This CDR3 is built from 15 residues. Trimming took off 1 base at V and 3 bases at J, with 13 bases between the two ends. The CDR3 is CASSLGASHYYEQYF. Here the CDR3 DNA reads TGTGCCAGCAGCTTAGGCGCTAGCCATTACTACGAGCAGTACTTC.

This chain links TRBV13 with TRBJ1-1; tentative D call: TRBD1 (6 bases). The V end lost 5 bases, the J end lost 2 bases, and 15 bases lay between the germline ends. The germline CDR1 and CDR2 sequences are PRHDT and FYEKMQ (reference sequence). The length of the CDR3 is 15 residues. This CDR3 is CASSHPIRGNTEAFF. The CDR3 DNA follows: TGTGCCAGCAGCCATCCTATCAGGGGAAACACTGAAGCTTTCTTT.

This chain uses TRBV6-1 with TRBJ2-7, with D perhaps TRBD2 (5 bases). The CDR3 contains 14 residues. Germline CDR1 reads MNHNS; CDR2 reads SASEGT. The germline V and J ends were trimmed by 6 bases and 0 bases, with 12 bases remaining between them. Here the CDR3 reads CASSSWGVSYEQYF. The CDR3 DNA sequence: TGTGCCAGCAGCTCTTGGGGAGTCTCCTACGAGCAGTACTTC.

The V gene is TRBV15, the J gene TRBJ2-7; 7 nucleotides agree with TRBD2. The CDR3 contains 13 residues. CDR1 and CDR2 (germline): LNHNV, YYDKDF (reference sequence). V lost 5 bases, J lost 4 bases, and 5 bases stayed unmatched. The CDR3 sequence is CATSPRREYEQYF. The CDR3 DNA reads as TGTGCCACCAGCCCGAGGCGGGAGTACGAGCAGTACTTC.

The genes are TRBV5-1 and TRBJ2-2; D is uncertain. Looked up from germline, CDR1 is SGHRS and CDR2 is YFSETQ. The CDR3 is 14 residues long. The V end lost 4 bases, the J end lost 0 bases, and 7 bases lay between the germline ends. In DNA, the CDR3 is TGCGCCAGCAGCCATACCACGAACACCGGGGAGCTGTTTTTT. Amino acids: CASSHTTNTGELFF.

In this sample, this clone is medium-sized. The rearrangement links TRBV7-9 to TRBJ1-2, with 12 bases lining up with TRBD1. V trimming: 5 bases; J trimming: 6 bases; junction bases outside the gene matches: 7. This CDR3 has 15 residues. The germline gives CDR1 SEHNR, CDR2 FQNEAQ (reference sequence). In DNA form, the CDR3 reads TGTGCCAGCAGCCCCGGGACAGGGGGCAACAATGGCTACACCTTC. It codes for CASSPGTGGNNGYTF.

J is TRBJ2-3 and V is TRBV19; 8 nucleotides agree with TRBD1. There are 14 residues in the CDR3. V was clipped by 5 bases and J by 4 bases; unmatched bases: 5. Germline V gene sequence: CDR1 LNHDA, CDR2 SQIVND (reference sequence). CDR3 amino acids: CASSARDRSDTQYF. The CDR3 bases are TGTGCCAGTAGTGCGAGGGACAGGTCAGATACGCAGTATTTT.

The rearrangement joins TRBV11-2 to TRBJ1-2, with a possible D match to TRBD1 (6 bases). The germline gives CDR1 SGHAT, CDR2 FQNNGV. This CDR3 contains 16 residues. V dropped 5 bases and J dropped 0 bases, with 16 bases sitting between them. CDR3 bases: TGTGCCAGCAGCAATAGAGGCGGACAGACTAACTATGGCTACACCTTC. Translating gives CASSNRGGQTNYGYTF.

This clone has a single count. The CDR3 spells CASGLTLTDTQYF. In DNA form, the CDR3 reads TGTGCCAGCGGGTTGACTCTCACAGATACGCAGTATTTT. The genes are TRBV6-5 and TRBJ2-3; the D is unclear. The V and J ends lost 8 bases and 2 bases respectively, with 11 bases between them. CDR3 length: 13 residues. CDR1 is MNHEY, CDR2 SVGAGI, per germline.

This clone is a singleton in its sample. This chain connects TRBV5-1 to TRBJ1-1, with TRBD1 matching 7 bases. The CDR3 is 16 residues long. Germline-derived CDR1 and CDR2 are SGHRS and YFSETQ. The V segment lost 4 bases and the J segment 4 bases; nucleotides outside the gene matches: 13. As DNA, the CDR3 is TGCGCCAGCAGCCCACGGGGCGGACAGGCGGGCACTGAAGCTTTCTTT. Translated: CASSPRGGQAGTEAFF.

The gene calls are TRBV21-1 and TRBJ2-7; the table's D call, TRBD2, has no DNA check behind it. TRBV21-1 is a pseudogene segment. The CDR3 runs to 14 residues. CDR3 loop: CASSKEAGPYEQYF. The CDR3 DNA sequence: TGTGCCAGCAGCAAAGAAGCGGGACCCTACGAGCAGTACTTC.

The V and J genes are TRBV27 and TRBJ2-1, with a possible D match to TRBD1 (6 bases). Germline CDR1 and CDR2: MNHEY and SMNVEV (reference sequence). The V and J ends lost 0 bases and 3 bases respectively, with 21 bases between them. This CDR3 has 19 amino acids. CDR3 in DNA: TGTGCCAGCAGTTTATCGAGGACCGAGGGGGTGATTAACTACAATGAGCAGTTCTTC. Its translation: CASSLSRTEGVINYNEQFF.

This chain links TRBV29-1 with TRBJ2-5, with D maybe TRBD2 (6 bases). Germline CDR1 and CDR2: SQVTM and ANQGSEA. The CDR3 is made up of 12 amino acids. Trimming removed 6 bases from V and 4 bases from J, with 12 bases in between. The CDR3: CSVGMGGETQYF. In nucleotides, the CDR3 is TGCAGCGTCGGAATGGGGGGAGAGACCCAGTACTTC.

This clone showed up just once. This chain links TRBV30 with TRBJ2-7; tentatively, D is TRBD2 (5 bases). Germline CDR1 and CDR2: GTSNPN and SVGIG (reference sequence). The CDR3 consists of 12 residues. V lost 2 bases, J lost 12 bases, and 17 bases lay in between. The CDR3 reads CAWSQRRGSPYF. CDR3 bases: TGTGCCTGGAGTCAAAGGCGAGGGTCTCCGTACTTC.

This clone showed up just a few times. The chain uses TRBV4-3 and TRBJ2-2; 7 bases fit TRBD2. Germline loops: CDR1 LGHNA, CDR2 YSLEER. The CDR3 length is 15 residues. J gave up 6 bases and V 1 base, and 5 bases lay outside the gene matches. The CDR3 loop is CASSQGQRDAGELFF. CDR3 bases: TGCGCCAGCAGCCAAGGGCAGCGGGACGCCGGGGAGCTGTTTTTT.

The chain joins TRBV12-5 to TRBJ2-3; weak D call: TRBD2 (7 bases). CDR3 length: 18 residues. V was clipped by 5 bases and J by 6 bases, with 27 bases between them. Germline CDR1 is LGHNT and CDR2 is FRNRAP. This CDR3 reads CASGPRGGTNSPGDTQYF. The CDR3 DNA follows: TGTGCTAGTGGTCCCAGGGGAGGGACCAATTCCCCTGGGGATACGCAGTATTTT.